This TCR beta chain was recovered during a study of T-cell reconstitution after alpha-beta-depleted transplantation in children. CDR3 length equals 13 residues. Germline assignment: CDR1 DFQATT and CDR2 SNEGSKA (reference sequence). This clonotype was counted only a few times. Its antigen remains unidentified. Points from the study as a whole: Once a year had passed after transplant, T-cell counts and diversity came mostly from newly produced T cells.

Using unique molecular identifiers, the investigators prepared the TCRbeta library. MiXCR, run by TCRdb on the PCR reads, gives a single entry per CDR3 protein. Of about 580,000 distinct CDR3 sequences detected, 25% to 30% appear once; the ten largest clones hold around a third. Sequences were derived from PBMCs, sampled before TCRalphabeta/CD19-depleted stem cell transplant. The clonotype was recovered from a boy younger than two with Wiskott-Aldrich syndrome, due to receive a stem cell transplant. This chain connects TRBV20-1 to TRBJ1-6; D may be TRBD1 (6 bases). The CDR3 protein is CSTAGADNSPLHF. In nucleotides, the CDR3 is TGCAGCACAGCAGGGGCGGATAATTCACCCCTCCACTTT.